The 3 T cell receptor beta chains below come from one sample, sequenced in a study of blood T cells in healthy people across ages. Sample-barcoded 5' priming and a J-beta primer mix drove a second PCR of roughly 6 to 12 cycles. TCRdb re-derived calls from the 5' RACE reads in MiXCR, one entry per CDR3 protein. The sample contains under 950,000 distinct CDR3 sequences, 22% of which appear only once. The sample comprised blood. The receptors originated from a man between 65 and 85 years old in good health.

This chain connects TRBV5-1 to TRBJ1-2, with 7 bases lining up with TRBD1. The CDR3 is 16 amino acids. Looked up from germline, CDR1 is SGHRS and CDR2 is YFSETQ. V was clipped by 0 bases and J by 4 bases; unmatched bases: 9. The CDR3 spells CASSLDPGTDIYGYTF. In DNA form, the CDR3 reads TGCGCCAGCAGCTTGGACCCCGGGACAGACATCTATGGCTACACCTTC.

This clonotype was found a few times. The gene calls are TRBV6-5 and TRBJ2-1; D possibly matches TRBD1 or TRBD2 (6 bases each). The V gene lost 6 bases and the J gene lost 6 bases, with 9 bases spanning the gap. The germline V gene encodes CDR1 MNHEY and CDR2 SVGAGI. The CDR3 contains 12 residues. CDR3 residues: CASRRDINEQFF. The CDR3 coding sequence is TGTGCCAGCAGGCGGGACATCAATGAGCAGTTCTTC.

This clonotype was counted only a few times. The chain is built from TRBV7-2 and TRBJ2-5; possibly TRBD1 for D (6 bases). The DNA matches TRBJ2-7 better at its end, which makes the J call doubtful. This CDR3 contains 14 residues. The V gene's germline CDR1 is SGHTA and CDR2 FQGNSA. CDR3 in DNA: TGTGCCAGCAGCTCCGGACAGCGCTCCTACGAGCAGTACTTC. This sequence encodes CASSSGQRSYEQYF.